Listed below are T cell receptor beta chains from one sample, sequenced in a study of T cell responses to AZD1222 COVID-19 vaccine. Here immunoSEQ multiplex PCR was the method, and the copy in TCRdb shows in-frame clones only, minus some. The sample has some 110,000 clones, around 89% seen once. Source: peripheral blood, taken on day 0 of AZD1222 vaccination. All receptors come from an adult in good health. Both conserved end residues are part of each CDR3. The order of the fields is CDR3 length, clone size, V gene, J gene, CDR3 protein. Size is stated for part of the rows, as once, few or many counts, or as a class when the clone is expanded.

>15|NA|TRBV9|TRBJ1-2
CASSPTHGTNYGYTF
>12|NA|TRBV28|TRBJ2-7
CASRAGMGEQYF
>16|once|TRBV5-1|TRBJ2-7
CASSLGLADSSYEQYF
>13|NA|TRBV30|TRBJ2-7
CAWSPGQGYEQYF
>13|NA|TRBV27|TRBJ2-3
CASSLSYTDTQYF
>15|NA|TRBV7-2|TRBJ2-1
CASSPRSGSINEQFF
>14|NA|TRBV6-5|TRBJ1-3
CATTMFVGGNTIYF
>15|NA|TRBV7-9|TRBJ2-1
CASSFPTSGYNEQFF
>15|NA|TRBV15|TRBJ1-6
CATSRIGIHNSPLHF
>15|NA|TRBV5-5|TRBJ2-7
CASSLLGTAIYEQYF
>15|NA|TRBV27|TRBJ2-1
CASSLAGGLYNEQFF
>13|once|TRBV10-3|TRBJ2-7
CAISDGRLRGQYF
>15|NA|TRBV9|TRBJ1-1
CASSVAPGKNTEAFF
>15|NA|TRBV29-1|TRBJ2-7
CSVRSDGTGPYEQYF
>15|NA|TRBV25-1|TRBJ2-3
CASSADRAGTDTQYF
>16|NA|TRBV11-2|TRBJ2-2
CASSPGLQLAPVELFF
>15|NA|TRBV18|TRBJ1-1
CASSPIRTDNTEAFF
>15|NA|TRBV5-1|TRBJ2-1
CASSLVAGGYNEQFF
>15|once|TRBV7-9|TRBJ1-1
CASSPRGVGNTEAFF
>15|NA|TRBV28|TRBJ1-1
CASRTGGTSSTEAFF
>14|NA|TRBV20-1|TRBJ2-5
CSASVGLAQETQYF
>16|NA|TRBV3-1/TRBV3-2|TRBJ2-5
CASSQDQAGVTETQYF
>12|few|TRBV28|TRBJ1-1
CATYRSNTEAFF
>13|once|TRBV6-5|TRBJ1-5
CASRENSNQPQHF
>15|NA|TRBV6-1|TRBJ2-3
CASSEGTVSTDTQYF
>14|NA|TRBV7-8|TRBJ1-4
CASTPSRTNEKLFF
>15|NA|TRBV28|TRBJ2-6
CASRVASSGANVLTF
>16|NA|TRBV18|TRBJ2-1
CASSLTIPDGGNEQFF
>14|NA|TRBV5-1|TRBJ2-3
CASSLLRGTDTQYF
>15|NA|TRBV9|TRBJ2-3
CASSVDGVRTDTQYF
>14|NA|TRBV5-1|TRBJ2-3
CASSLGQAPDTQYF
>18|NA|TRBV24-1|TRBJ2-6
CATSDPGTGVSGANVLTF
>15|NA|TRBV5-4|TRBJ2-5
CASSLDRGRGVTQYF
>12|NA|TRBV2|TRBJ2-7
CASTPLKREQYF
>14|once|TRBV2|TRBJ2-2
CASRGRVNTGELFF
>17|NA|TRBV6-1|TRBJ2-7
CASSATRGRVSSYEQYF
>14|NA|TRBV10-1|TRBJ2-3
CASSEGGIADTQYF
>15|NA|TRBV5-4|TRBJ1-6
CASRPGQGSNSPLHF
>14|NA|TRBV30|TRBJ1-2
CAYPRGSAGYGYTF
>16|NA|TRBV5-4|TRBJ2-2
CASSTPENILTGELFF
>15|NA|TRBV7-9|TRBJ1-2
CASSFPTGGNYGYTF
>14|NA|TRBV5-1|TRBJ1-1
CASSLVGMNTEAFF
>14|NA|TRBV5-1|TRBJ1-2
CASSHGQDYYGYTF